The clone carrying this T cell receptor (beta chain) was picked up a small number of times. These data come from a study of T cells in Graves' hyperthyroidism and ophthalmopathy. Trimming shortened V by 0 bases and J by 3 bases, and 15 bases separated the two germline ends. The CDR3 is 17 residues long. Germline V gene sequence: CDR1 SGHRS, CDR2 YFSETQ. Amplified TCR beta CDR3 regions derived from RNA transcripts. The HTBI set primed first-round TCR CDR3 RT-PCR. One entry per CDR3 protein, called by TCRdb with MiXCR from the multiplex PCR reads. The profile shows about 720,000 distinct CDR3 sequences, around 20% of them singletons.

The chain employs TRBV5-1 and TRBJ2-2, with D tentatively TRBD2 (6 bases). This TCR was sampled from a woman aged 45-60 years with Graves' hyperthyroidism that later progressed to Graves' ophthalmopathy. Sequences were obtained from blood. The CDR3 DNA sequence: TGCGCCAGCAGCTTGGAAGATCCGGGACTCTACACCGGGGAGCTGTTTTTT. This codes for CASSLEDPGLYTGELFF.